This T cell receptor beta chain is from a study of T cell responses to AZD1222 COVID-19 vaccine listed by TCRdb under 2021. As for the study more broadly: A total of just over 230 trial participants underwent TCR sequencing, of whom nearly 210 had received two doses of AZD1222 and around 25 had received two doses of the MenACWY control vaccine. Enrollment into the trials was organized by age into subgroups of 18-55, 56-69 and 70-plus years, and those subgroups contained about 150, 27 and 61 TCR-sequenced participants, respectively. Beyond this particular receptor, the publication reports: CD4 TCRs associated with the vaccine covered the entire spike protein, and the dominant responses were in regions 160-218 and 743-854. The 56-69-year group was small, and its depth increase did not reach significance, likely because of low power. Nearly half of unique spike-specific TCRs reportedly recognized epitopes outside regions mutated in the B.1.351 and B.1.1.7 variants. Participants were mostly white British, with more females than males. The authors suggested clonal diversity may have been underestimated. Spike-specific TCR breadth and depth rose significantly after two AZD1222 doses compared with day 0 and with MenACWY recipients. Conclusions about previously exposed vaccinees are limited, since just six AZD1222 recipients were seropositive for SARS-CoV-2 at baseline. Because no samples from the day 14 peak response were available, repertoires could be characterized only after the peak T cell response.

The CDR3 regions of human TCRbeta chains were analyzed by immunosequencing. The original pipeline was this. TCRs in the repertoires were matched against a reference library of SARS-CoV-2-specific TCRs that had been generated with the MIRA antigen-specificity platform. Breadth was defined as the fraction of unique TCRs that were SARS-CoV-2-associated. Depth was defined as the fraction of total T cells that were SARS-CoV-2-associated. Using the MIRA data, each spike-specific TCR was assigned both to the spike region to which the TCR was reactive and to a CD4 or CD8 class. Log10-transformed breadth and depth values were compared by one-way ANOVA with Sidak's multiple comparisons tests. As stored in TCRdb, this immuneACCESS dataset retains in-frame rearrangements with V and J assigned. A fraction of the clones does not appear; measured against another copy, unresolved V genes explain less than half of the discrepancy, and the remainder lacks a known reason. From that table come the V and J calls and clone size; the DNA was used to work out D and trimming. This sample has 150,000 or so clones in its table, and 80% to 95% of those were observed once. The ten largest clones represent around 3.3% of the sample.

The meaning of the sample's time point label: about 28 days (+/-7) after the second vaccine dose. AZD1222 recipients given second doses at about 4 weeks or at about 12 weeks were pooled, since spike-specific TCR depth and breadth were not found to differ between the two schedules. Samples from vaccinated people were obtained from the UK trials COV001 and COV002, which included a single-blind randomized controlled phase 2/3 trial of AZD1222 (ChAdOx1 nCoV-19) in healthy adults. Trial participant PBMC samples were collected at day 0 and day 28 after the second dose for TCRbeta chain sequencing. In regard to this clone: Its antigen is unknown. No base quality information exists; no much larger clone differs at one position.

The germline V gene provides CDR1 MDHEN and CDR2 SYDVKM. Trimming removed 6 bases from V and 8 bases from J; the gene matches leave 7 bases unexplained. There are 13 amino acids in the CDR3, from cysteine to phenylalanine inclusive. Left in the record is the CDR3 DNA by itself, 39 bases read in frame from the first base. The starting material was peripheral blood, obtained 28 days after the second AZD1222 dose. The chain joins TRBV28 to TRBJ1-1, and TRBD1 aligns with 9 junction nucleotides. The TCR sequence derives from an adult who received the AZD1222 COVID-19 vaccine. The DNA is as follows: TGTGCCAGCAGCTCGGGACAGGGTTTAGAAGCTTTCTTT. This translates into CASSSGQGLEAFF.